This T cell receptor (beta chain) was retrieved from a study of PD-L1 blockade in urothelial cancer. Study as a whole: Patients started atezolizumab at some point between 2012 and 2014, 1,200 mg intravenously every 3 weeks. Each blood sample yielded a median of 141,255 T cells. About 85% of the roughly 30 patients comprised males who had bladder-origin urothelial cancer. The authors examined blood 3 weeks (second dose) and 6 weeks after treatment start.

The protocol was immunoSEQ multiplex PCR, while the TCRdb copy is restricted to in-frame clones and leaves out a portion. The sample has around 45,000 clones; more than 75% are singletons. V gave up 5 bases and J gave up 8 bases, with 12 bases separating them. The CDR3 extends over 12 amino acids. Germline-derived CDR1 and CDR2 are LNHNV and YYDKDF (reference sequence). The source of this sequence is a woman in her fifties or sixties with urothelial cancer. The sequenced sample was PBMCs, obtained around atezolizumab (anti-PD-L1) treatment. This sequence joins TRBV15 and TRBJ1-2, with D perhaps matching TRBD1 (6 bases). CDR3 loop: CATSPRQGGYTF. Here the CDR3 DNA reads TGTGCCACCAGCCCTCGGCAGGGGGGCTACACCTTC.